This T cell receptor (beta chain) was captured by sequencing in a study of metastatic and nonmetastatic thyroid tumors. Study in general: Repertoires from malignant and benign thyroid patients were compared across blood and tumor or nodule tissue.

The sample holds a few counts of this clone. What it recognizes is unknown. Overall study findings and caveats: Benign nodules reportedly had significantly lower TCR beta diversity than malignant thyroid tumors in blood and tumor.

In the original processing: Clinicopathological groups of papillary thyroid cancer showed CDR3 differences that were used to build a distant-metastasis classifier. TCRdb re-clonotyped the PCR reads through MiXCR. TCRdb's processing, not the study's, gives the V and J calls here. Of about 16,000 clones listed, roughly 32% are singletons. Prior to thyroid surgery, none of the patients had received any treatment. The CDR3 spans 14 residues. Per the germline V gene, CDR1 is LNHNV and CDR2 is YYDKDF (reference sequence). Trimming removed 8 bases at V and 0 bases at J, with 11 bases between. Sequenced material: tumor tissue. This sequence originates from a female donor with papillary thyroid cancer or a benign thyroid nodule (not recorded which). Some clones in this sample may be carry-over from other donors' samples. The chain has TRBV15 and TRBJ1-3; D ambiguous. For the CDR3, the DNA is TGTGCCACCGCCCCAAGAAGCTCTGGAAACACCATATATTTT. Its translation: CATAPRSSGNTIYF.